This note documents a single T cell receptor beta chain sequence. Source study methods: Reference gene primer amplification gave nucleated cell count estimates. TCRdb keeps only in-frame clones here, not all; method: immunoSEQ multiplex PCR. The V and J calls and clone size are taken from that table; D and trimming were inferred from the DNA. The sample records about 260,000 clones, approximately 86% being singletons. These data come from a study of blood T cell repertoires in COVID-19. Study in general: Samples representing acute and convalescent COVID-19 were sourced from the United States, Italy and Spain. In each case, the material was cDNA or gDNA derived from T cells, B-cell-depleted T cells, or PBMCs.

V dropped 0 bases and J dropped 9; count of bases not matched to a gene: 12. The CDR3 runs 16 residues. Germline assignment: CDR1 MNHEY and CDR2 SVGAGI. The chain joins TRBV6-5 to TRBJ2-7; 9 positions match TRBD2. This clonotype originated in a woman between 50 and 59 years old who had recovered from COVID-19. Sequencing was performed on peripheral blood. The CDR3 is CASSYSGGRGSGGQYF. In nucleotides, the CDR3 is TGTGCCAGCAGTTACTCGGGCGGGAGGGGCTCAGGTGGGCAGTACTTC.